The 17 T cell receptor beta chains below were found in one sample sequenced in a study of Graves' ophthalmopathy and Graves' hyperthyroidism. Amplified TCR beta CDR3 regions were obtained using RNA transcripts as template. Investigators did first-round RT-PCR with HTBI primers, then second-round multiplex PCR. One entry per CDR3 protein, called by TCRdb with MiXCR from the multiplex PCR reads. The sample holds a few hundred thousand distinct CDR3 sequences, 17% seen once. Sequences were obtained from peripheral blood. These receptors were taken from an adult man with Graves' ophthalmopathy.

The chain recombines TRBV12-3 or TRBV12-4 with TRBJ1-2; D is uncertain. V lost 2 bases to trimming and J lost 8 bases, with 12 bases between them. This CDR3 has 13 amino acids. In DNA form, the CDR3 reads TGTGCCAGCAGTTTATCCCAGGTTAAGGGCTACACCTTC. Amino acid sequence: CASSLSQVKGYTF.

This clonotype was seen more than once but under ten times. The CDR3 loop reads CASSFLQSDQPQHF. As DNA, the CDR3 is TGTGCCAGCAGTTTTTTACAGTCAGATCAGCCCCAGCATTTT. The V and J genes are TRBV28 and TRBJ1-5, with D uncertain. The CDR3 is 14 amino acids. Germline values: CDR1 MDHEN, CDR2 SYDVKM. The germline V and J ends were trimmed by 3 bases and 5 bases, with 11 bases remaining between them.

In its sample, this clonotype was seen many times. The chain recombines TRBV25-1 with TRBJ2-5, with a weak D call TRBD2 (6 bases). V lost 6 bases to trimming and J lost 5 bases, with 13 bases between them. This CDR3 has 13 amino acids. Germline CDR1 is MGHDK and CDR2 is SYGVNS. The CDR3 reads CASRRLDGETQYF. The DNA of the CDR3 is TGTGCCAGCAGGCGACTAGATGGGGAGACCCAGTACTTC.

This clonotype was observed at least ten times. This chain joins TRBV6-1 and TRBJ2-7; D may be TRBD1 (6 bases). The germline gives CDR1 MNHNS, CDR2 SASEGT. The CDR3 consists of 13 residues. With 1 base removed from V and 4 bases from J, the gap between germline ends came to 8 bases. The CDR3 spells CASSEGGQYEQYF. In DNA, the CDR3 is TGTGCCAGCAGTGAAGGAGGACAGTACGAGCAGTACTTC.

This clonotype has a count of ten or more. The CDR3 protein is CASSVPGGTDTGELFF. The CDR3 bases are TGTGCCAGCAGCGTTCCAGGGGGCACGGACACCGGGGAGCTGTTTTTT. V is TRBV9 and J is TRBJ2-2, with 8 bases identical to TRBD1. The V segment lost 2 bases and the J segment 3 bases; nucleotides outside the gene matches: 6. CDR3 length equals 16 residues. Germline CDR1 is SGDLS and CDR2 is YYNGEE.

This clonotype was recorded at least ten times. The chain uses TRBV7-8 and TRBJ1-5; TRBD1 might be the D (6 bases). The V end was cut by 5 bases, the J end by 4 bases, with 18 bases between. CDR1 and CDR2 from the germline V gene are SGHVS and FQNEAQ. The CDR3 consists of 16 residues. The CDR3 region has the DNA TGTGCCAGCAGCCTAAGAGTGATTAGGGGGAATCAGCCCCAGCATTTT. This gives the protein CASSLRVIRGNQPQHF.

The sample holds many counts of this clonotype. V and J are TRBV4-1 and TRBJ1-2; D is possibly TRBD1 (5 bases). This CDR3 contains 15 residues. V was cut by 1 base and J by 3 bases, with 12 bases left in between. Germline values: CDR1 MGHRA, CDR2 YSYEKL. CDR3 sequence: CASSQGGGVDYGYTF. CDR3 sequence (DNA): TGCGCCAGCAGCCAAGGTGGGGGAGTCGACTATGGCTACACCTTC.

Remarks on this clonotype: A read error may explain this, as a much larger clone is one base away. This chain connects TRBV6-5 to TRBJ1-2; D ambiguous. This CDR3 has 16 residues. CDR1 and CDR2 from the germline V gene are MNHEY and SVGAGI. CDR3 loop: CAISYSKSGVTYGYTF. In DNA form, the CDR3 reads TGTGCCATCAGTTACTCGAAAAGCGGGGTGACCTATGGCTACACCTTC.

V is TRBV5-1 and J is TRBJ1-1; D gene uncertain. The CDR3 totals 13 residues. V shed 5 bases and J shed 1 base, with 9 bases lying between them. Germline V lookup: CDR1 SGHRS, CDR2 YFSETQ. CDR3 sequence (DNA): TGCGCCAGCAGAGGGCAGCCGAACACTGAAGCTTTCTTT. Translating gives CASRGQPNTEAFF.

This clonotype has ten or more counts. This sequence joins TRBV5-1 and TRBJ2-7; D not certain. The CDR3 has 14 residues. With 0 bases removed from V and 2 bases from J, the gap between germline ends came to 9 bases. The germline gives CDR1 SGHRS, CDR2 YFSETQ. The CDR3 region is CASSLGSETYEQYF. CDR3 in DNA: TGCGCCAGCAGCTTGGGTTCAGAAACCTACGAGCAGTACTTC.

This clonotype was seen repeatedly, ten times or more. The gene calls are TRBV12-3 or TRBV12-4 and TRBJ2-2; 8 nucleotides line up with TRBD1. The CDR3 spans 14 residues. Trimming at V came to 4 bases and at J to 7 bases, leaving 5 bases not matched to a gene. The CDR3 here is CASSSTGEIGELFF. In DNA form, the CDR3 reads TGTGCCAGCAGTTCGACAGGGGAGATCGGGGAGCTGTTTTTT.

There are a few counts of this clonotype. The CDR3 carries no conserved terminal phenylalanine or tryptophan, so it likely arises from a read error. The chain is built from TRBV11-1 and TRBJ2-7; tentative D call: TRBD2 (5 bases). Germline CDR1 is SGHAT and CDR2 is FQDESV (reference sequence). V shed 5 bases and J shed 3 bases, with 14 bases lying between them. The CDR3 covers 14 residues. CDR3 protein: CASSPTGFFYEQYL. The CDR3 nucleotides are TGTGCCAGCAGCCCGACGGGATTTTTCTACGAGCAGTACTTG.

This clonotype has ten or more counts. V and J are TRBV7-3 and TRBJ1-2; TRBD1 might be the D (5 bases). Looked up from germline, CDR1 is SGHTA and CDR2 is FQGTGA. CDR3 length: 14 amino acids. The V gene lost 6 bases and the J gene lost 0 bases, with 11 bases spanning the gap. The DNA for the CDR3 is TGTGCCAGCAGTCCTAGACAGTCTAACTATGGCTACACCTTC. Amino acid sequence: CASSPRQSNYGYTF.

There are many counts of this clonotype. The chain is built from TRBV6-1 and TRBJ1-6, with D unresolved. Between the trimmed V and J ends, which lost 4 bases and 7 bases, there was a span of 8 bases. Germline CDR1 and CDR2: MNHNS and SASEGT. The CDR3 runs 13 residues. In DNA form, the CDR3 reads TGTGCCAGCAGTGTGCTCATCAATTCACCCCTCCACTTT. Translated, it gives CASSVLINSPLHF.

The sample holds many counts of this clonotype. The chain recombines TRBV4-1 with TRBJ2-7, with 7 bases matching TRBD2. J lost 0 bases, V lost 4 bases, and 9 bases had no gene match. Looked up from germline, CDR1 is MGHRA and CDR2 is YSYEKL. The CDR3 spans 16 residues. In nucleotides, the CDR3 is TGCGCCAGCAGCCCCGGAAAAGCGGGATCCTCCTACGAGCAGTACTTC. Translated: CASSPGKAGSSYEQYF.

Many counts were recorded for this clonotype. The chain links TRBV5-1 to TRBJ1-5; D is unresolved. V was pared by 0 bases and J by 4 bases, with 11 bases between. CDR1 and CDR2 from the germline V gene are SGHRS and YFSETQ. The CDR3 totals 15 residues. CDR3 region: CASSLDGVGNQPQHF. The DNA of the CDR3 is TGCGCCAGCAGCTTGGACGGGGTCGGGAATCAGCCCCAGCATTTT.

Only a few counts were recorded for this clonotype. The chain couples TRBV6-4 to TRBJ2-2, with unresolved D. Trimming shortened V by 0 bases and J by 3 bases, and 5 bases separated the two germline ends. This CDR3 contains 14 residues. Per the germline V gene, CDR1 is MRHNA and CDR2 is SNTAGT. CDR3 sequence (DNA): TGTGCCAGCAGTGACTCGAGCGACACCGGGGAGCTGTTTTTT. This encodes CASSDSSDTGELFF.